This T cell receptor beta chain was observed in a study of cytomegalovirus exposure and HLA in healthy donors. Study-level background: Approximately 85 million unique TCRs from HLA-typed donors made up an early data release. General study points: It was reported in a later analysis that an Asian-associated ancestry cluster showed fewer N-insertions than the roughly 710-donor mean. The study assumed roughly uniform donor sequencing depth for presence/absence analyses.

As regards this clone: Its antigen is unidentified.

Sampled while nominally healthy, donors likely had unrecorded immune exposures. Primers included in the PCR were 60 Vbeta and 13 Jbeta primers. The table came from immunoSEQ multiplex PCR; TCRdb's copy has only in-frame clones and leaves some out. In the table there are 200,000 to 250,000 clones, over 70% of which are singletons. The sample consisted of PBMCs. The sequence was collected from a woman between 55 and 75 years old in good health and CMV-seropositive.

As DNA, the CDR3 is TGTGCCAGCAGCTTGGGGCTAGCGGGAGTCACAGATACGCAGTATTTT. It codes for CASSLGLAGVTDTQYF. V usage is TRBV5-4 and J usage is TRBJ2-3; 10 bases line up with TRBD2. This CDR3 has 16 residues. V shed 0 bases, J shed 2 bases, and the junction held 3 bases outside the gene matches. The germline CDR1 and CDR2 sequences are SGHNT and YYREEE (reference sequence).